The text below deals with one T cell receptor beta chain. TCRdb re-analyzed the PCR reads using MiXCR. The sample holds over 4,500 clones, about 33% seen once. This sample was included in a study of metastatic and nonmetastatic thyroid tumors. This CDR3 contains 11 residues. The ends were cut back, 6 bases at V and 12 bases at J, with 15 bases in the middle. Thyroid surgery had not been preceded by any treatment in any patient. Source material: adjacent normal tissue. This rearrangement joins TRBV12-3 or TRBV12-4 to TRBJ2-7; perhaps TRBD1 as D (6 bases). The TCR comes from a female donor with papillary thyroid cancer or a benign thyroid nodule (not recorded which). Some clones in this sample may be carry-over from other donors' samples. DNA of the CDR3: TGTGCCAGCAGCGGATCCGGGACAAGGTACTTC. Translated, it gives CASSGSGTRYF.